This is a list of T cell receptor beta chains from one sample in a study of cytomegalovirus exposure and HLA in healthy donors. Only in-frame clones appear in the TCRdb table, and some are missing; sequencing was by immunoSEQ multiplex PCR. The profile shows about 140,000 clones, 65% to 85% of them singletons. Sequencing was done on a sample of PBMCs. The receptors shown here come from a man younger than 35 in good health and CMV-seronegative. CDR3s include the opening cysteine and the closing phenylalanine or tryptophan. The order of the fields is clone size, D gene, J gene, V gene, CDR3 protein, CDR3 DNA. A D gene is named only where the DNA matches it firmly. Clone size is shown for a subset of rows, as once, few, many or a class of expanded clone.

>-|TRBD1|TRBJ2-6|TRBV19
CASSTGTGGLGANVLTF
TGTGCCAGTAGTACCGGGACAGGGGGCCTTGGGGCCAACGTCCTGACTTTC
>-|-|TRBJ2-7|TRBV12-5
CASGSSGGRYEQYF
TGTGCTAGTGGCTCCTCAGGGGGGAGATACGAGCAGTACTTC
>few|TRBD1|TRBJ2-7|TRBV5-1
CASSLGPWDRLSYEQYF
TGCGCCAGCAGCTTGGGACCCTGGGACAGGCTCTCCTACGAGCAGTACTTC
>-|-|TRBJ2-3|TRBV6-5
CASTSRGDTQYF
TGTGCCAGCACCTCACGAGGAGATACGCAGTATTTT
>-|-|TRBJ2-7|TRBV7-9
CASSRTASQGYEQYF
TGTGCCAGCAGCCGGACGGCTTCACAGGGCTACGAGCAGTACTTC
>-|-|TRBJ1-1|TRBV4-1
CASSRGGNTEAFF
TGCGCCAGCAGCCGGGGGGGGAACACTGAAGCTTTCTTT
>few|-|TRBJ1-1|TRBV5-8
CASSFSPGRYTEAFF
TGTGCCAGCAGCTTCTCCCCAGGGAGGTACACTGAAGCTTTCTTT
>-|TRBD2|TRBJ2-4|TRBV4-3
CASSQLAGVAKNIQYF
TGCGCCAGCAGCCAACTAGCGGGGGTAGCCAAAAACATTCAGTACTTC
>-|-|TRBJ2-1|TRBV7-9
CASSGILASSYNEQFF
TGTGCCAGCAGCGGTATCCTGGCATCATCCTACAATGAGCAGTTCTTC
>-|-|TRBJ1-1|TRBV12-5
CASGSGNTEAFF
TGTGCTAGTGGTTCAGGGAACACTGAAGCTTTCTTT
>-|-|TRBJ1-2|TRBV9
CASSVVALDYGYTF
TGTGCCAGCAGCGTAGTGGCCCTGGACTATGGCTACACCTTC
>-|TRBD1|TRBJ2-2|TRBV7-8
CASSLLQGARGTGELFF
TGTGCCAGCAGCTTGCTTCAGGGGGCGCGGGGCACCGGGGAGCTGTTTTTT
>-|TRBD2|TRBJ2-7|TRBV29-1
CSVQPQRGAYEQYF
TGCAGCGTCCAACCGCAGCGGGGGGCCTACGAGCAGTACTTC
>-|TRBD1|TRBJ2-7|TRBV4-1
CASSLDRGFYEQYF
TGCGCCAGCAGCCTCGACAGGGGGTTCTACGAGCAGTACTTC
>-|TRBD1|TRBJ2-1|TRBV9
CASSVGPGGNEQFF
TGTGCCAGCAGCGTAGGTCCAGGGGGCAATGAGCAGTTCTTC
>-|TRBD1|TRBJ1-5|TRBV19
CASSRDRASGQPQHF
TGTGCCAGTAGTCGTGACAGGGCTAGTGGTCAGCCCCAGCATTTT
>-|TRBD1|TRBJ2-1|TRBV9
CASSAASGQGFYNEQFF
TGTGCCAGCAGCGCAGCCTCGGGACAGGGATTTTACAATGAGCAGTTCTTC
>-|-|TRBJ2-1|TRBV30
CAWTHSGNEQFF
TGTGCCTGGACACATAGCGGCAATGAGCAGTTCTTC
>few|-|TRBJ1-4|TRBV7-9
CASSGASRASEKLFF
TGTGCCAGCAGCGGGGCCAGCCGGGCGAGTGAAAAACTGTTTTTT
>-|TRBD1|TRBJ1-2|TRBV6-5
CASSHRTGGIYGYTF
TGTGCCAGCAGTCACCGGACAGGGGGCATCTATGGCTACACCTTC
>once|TRBD1|TRBJ2-3|TRBV11-2
CASSFLRATGGGTDTQYF
TGTGCCAGCAGCTTCCTTCGGGCCACAGGGGGTGGCACAGATACGCAGTATTTT
>-|TRBD1|TRBJ1-2|TRBV7-9
CASSIYRGAMGYTF
TGTGCCAGCAGCATCTACAGGGGGGCTATGGGCTACACCTTC
>-|-|TRBJ2-5|TRBV7-2
CASSLLRGLSETQYF
TGTGCCAGCAGCCTCCTCCGTGGGCTCTCAGAGACCCAGTACTTC
>once|TRBD1|TRBJ1-1|TRBV27
CASSSNRGNTEAFF
TGTGCCAGCAGTTCGAACAGGGGGAACACTGAAGCTTTCTTT
>-|-|TRBJ1-2|TRBV4-1
CASSQPVLGRNYGYTF
TGCGCCAGCAGCCAACCGGTCTTGGGGAGAAACTATGGCTACACCTTC
>-|TRBD1|TRBJ2-2|TRBV12-5
CASGLVPGQGLTGELFF
TGTGCTAGTGGTTTGGTACCCGGACAGGGACTCACCGGGGAGCTGTTTTTT
>-|-|TRBJ2-6|TRBV18
CASSLRTAGSGANVLTF
TGTGCCAGCTCATTACGGACAGCAGGCTCTGGGGCCAACGTCCTGACTTTC
>-|TRBD1|TRBJ1-2|TRBV7-6
CASSPRTGGYGYTF
TGTGCCAGCAGCCCTCGGACAGGAGGCTATGGCTACACCTTC
>-|-|TRBJ1-4|TRBV5-8
CASSLSQGGEKLFF
TGTGCCAGCAGCTTGTCCCAGGGCGGTGAAAAACTGTTTTTT
>-|TRBD1|TRBJ1-2|TRBV7-9
CASSSNRGIYDGYTF
TGTGCCAGCAGCTCTAACAGGGGTATATATGATGGCTACACCTTC
>-|-|TRBJ2-7|TRBV7-9
CSSSQAAYEQYF
TGTTCCAGCAGCCAGGCTGCCTACGAGCAGTACTTC
>-|TRBD1|TRBJ1-2|TRBV27
CASAAGGYGYTF
TGTGCCAGCGCCGCAGGGGGGTATGGCTACACCTTC
>-|TRBD1|TRBJ2-3|TRBV7-9
CASSSTTGRGTDTQYF
TGTGCCAGCAGCTCCACGACAGGGCGAGGAACAGATACGCAGTATTTT
>-|-|TRBJ1-1|TRBV5-6
CASSRGRATEAFF
TGTGCCAGCAGCCGGGGGAGGGCCACTGAAGCTTTCTTT
>-|TRBD1|TRBJ1-5|TRBV4-1
CASSQPDRAPGQPQHF
TGCGCCAGCAGCCAGCCCGACAGGGCTCCGGGTCAGCCCCAGCATTTT
>once|-|TRBJ2-3|TRBV30
CACGGIDTQYF
TGTGCCTGTGGGGGGATAGATACGCAGTATTTT
>-|-|TRBJ2-3|TRBV11-2
CASSLWRADTQYF
TGTGCCAGCAGCTTATGGAGGGCAGATACGCAGTATTTT
>once|TRBD2|TRBJ2-7|TRBV9
CASSPSGASSYEQYF
TGTGCCAGCAGCCCTAGCGGGGCGAGCTCCTACGAGCAGTACTTC
>few|-|TRBJ2-3|TRBV21-1
CASSKVPITDTQYF
TGTGCCAGCAGCAAAGTCCCCATCACAGATACGCAGTATTTT
>-|-|TRBJ1-1|TRBV7-2
CASSLGAENTEAFF
TGTGCCAGCAGCTTAGGAGCGGAGAACACTGAAGCTTTCTTT
>-|TRBD2|TRBJ2-1|TRBV5-4
CASSRGTSNEQFF
TGTGCCAGCAGCAGAGGGACTAGCAATGAGCAGTTCTTC
>-|-|TRBJ2-6|TRBV2
CASSEGGPLPGANVLTF
TGTGCCAGCAGTGAGGGGGGGCCCCTCCCTGGGGCCAACGTCCTGACTTTC
>-|-|TRBJ2-7|TRBV4-3
CASSHRGLNEQYF
TGCGCCAGCAGCCACCGCGGACTGAACGAGCAGTACTTC